The text below deals with one TCR beta chain. This record comes from a study of Graves' ophthalmopathy and Graves' hyperthyroidism. Moderate-to-severe activity, CAS ≥3, NOSPECS ≥4 and a duration under 3 months were seen in donors with ophthalmopathy. The TCR beta CDR3 regions underwent amplification from RNA transcripts. RT-PCR with HTBI primers came first, then second-round multiplex PCR. Via MiXCR, TCRdb re-called the multiplex PCR reads, giving one row per CDR3 protein. This sample has over 200,000 distinct CDR3 sequences, with 29% found just once. Germline CDR1 reads MNHEY; CDR2 reads SVGEGT. The CDR3 is made up of 15 amino acids. V lost 4 bases to trimming and J lost 3 bases, with 13 bases between them.

This TCR was recovered from a man aged 50 to 60 with Graves' ophthalmopathy. The chain joins TRBV6-2 or TRBV6-3 to TRBJ1-5; unclear D gene. Material: peripheral blood. CDR3 coding DNA: TGTGCCAGCAGTTCAGAAGGACGGGACAATCAGCCCCAGCATTTT. Its translation: CASSSEGRDNQPQHF.